This T cell receptor (beta chain) was identified in a study of control samples from healthy donors and cancer patients (TCRdb year 2020). Regarding this clone: Its specific antigen is unknown. Base qualities are missing; no much larger clone stands one base away.

The receptor library was made with the immunoSEQ multiplex PCR assay. The table comes from immuneACCESS by way of TCRdb, which keeps in-frame sequences with V and J called. Part of the clones is missing from these tables; in studies checked, under half for an unresolved V gene and the rest for unknown reasons. The sample table holds roughly 48,000 clones, of which more than 85% were seen once. Roughly a fifth of the sample rests with the top ten. From a lookup of the germline V gene, CDR1 and CDR2 are SQVTM and ANQGSEA. From the cysteine through the phenylalanine, the CDR3 covers 17 amino acids. The sequence is cut down to CDR3 DNA, 51 bases in frame from base 1. A distance of 14 bases separates the germline ends of V and J, which lose 2 bases and 0 bases respectively.

This receptor was taken from a woman aged 40 to 49 with head and neck cancer. The sample taken for sequencing was PBMCs. The chain is assembled from TRBV29-1 and TRBJ2-6; TRBD2 might be the D gene, on 6 matching bases. CDR3 protein: CSVETGAFSSGANVLTF. The DNA reads as follows: TGCAGCGTTGAAACGGGAGCCTTCTCCTCTGGGGCCAACGTCCTGACTTTC.